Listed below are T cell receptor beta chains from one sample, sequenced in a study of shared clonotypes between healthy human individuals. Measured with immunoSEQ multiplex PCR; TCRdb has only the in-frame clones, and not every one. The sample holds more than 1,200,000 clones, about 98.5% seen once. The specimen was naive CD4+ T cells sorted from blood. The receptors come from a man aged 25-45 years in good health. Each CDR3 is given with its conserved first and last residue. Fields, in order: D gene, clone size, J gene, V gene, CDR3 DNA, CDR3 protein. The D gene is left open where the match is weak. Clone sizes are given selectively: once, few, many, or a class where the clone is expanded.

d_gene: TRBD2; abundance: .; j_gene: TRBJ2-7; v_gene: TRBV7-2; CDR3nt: TGTGCCAGCAGCGCCTGGACTAGCAGCTACGAGCAGTACTTC; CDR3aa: CASSAWTSSYEQYF
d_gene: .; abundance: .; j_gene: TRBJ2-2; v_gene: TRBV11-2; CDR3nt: TGTGCCAGCACCAAGAACACCGGGGAGCTGTTTTTT; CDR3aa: CASTKNTGELFF
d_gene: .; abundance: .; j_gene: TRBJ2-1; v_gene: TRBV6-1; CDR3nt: TGTGCCAGCAGTGTACGGAGCTCCTACAATGAGCAGTTCTTC; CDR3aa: CASSVRSSYNEQFF
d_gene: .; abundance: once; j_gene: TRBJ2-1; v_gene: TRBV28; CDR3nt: TGTGCCAGCAGTTTGGGGAACAGGGTTGCATTCCAGTTCTTC; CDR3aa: CASSLGNRVAFQFF
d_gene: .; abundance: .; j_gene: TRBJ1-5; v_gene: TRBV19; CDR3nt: TGTGCCAGTAGCCCAACAGGGACCGGGCCCCAGCATTTT; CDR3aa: CASSPTGTGPQHF
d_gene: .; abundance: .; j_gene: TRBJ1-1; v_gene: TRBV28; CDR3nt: TGTGCCAGCAGCGCACGTATGGTTTTCTTT; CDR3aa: CASSARMVFF
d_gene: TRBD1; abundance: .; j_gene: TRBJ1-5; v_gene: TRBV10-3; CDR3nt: TGTGCCATCAGTAGCCGGGACAGTGTCAATCAGCCCCAGCATTTT; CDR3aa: CAISSRDSVNQPQHF
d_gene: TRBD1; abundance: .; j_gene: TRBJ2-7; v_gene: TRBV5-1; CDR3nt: TGCGCCAGCAGCCTACCGGGACAGAGGATCTACGAGCAGTACTTC; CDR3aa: CASSLPGQRIYEQYF
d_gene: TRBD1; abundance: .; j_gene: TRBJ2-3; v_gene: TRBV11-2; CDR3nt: TGTGCCAGCAGCTTAACAGGGGCTACAGATACGCAGTATTTT; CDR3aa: CASSLTGATDTQYF
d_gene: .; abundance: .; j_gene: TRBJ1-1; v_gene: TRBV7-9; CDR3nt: TGTGCCAGCAGCGGTCCAGGGTACACTGAAGCTTTCTTT; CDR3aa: CASSGPGYTEAFF
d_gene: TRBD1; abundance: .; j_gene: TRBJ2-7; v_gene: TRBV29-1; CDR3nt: TGCAGCGTGGTCACCCGGGACAGCTCCTACGAGCAGTACTTC; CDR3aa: CSVVTRDSSYEQYF
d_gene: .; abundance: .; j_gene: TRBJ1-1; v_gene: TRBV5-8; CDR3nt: TGTGCCAGCAGCTCAACGGAAGCTTTCTTT; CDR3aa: CASSSTEAFF
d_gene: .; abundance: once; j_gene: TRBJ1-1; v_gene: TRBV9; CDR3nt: TGTGCCAGCAGCGTAGAAAAGGACACAAGACATTTGAACACTGAAGCTTTCTTT; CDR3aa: CASSVEKDTRHLNTEAFF
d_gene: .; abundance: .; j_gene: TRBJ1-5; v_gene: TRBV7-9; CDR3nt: TGTGCCAGCAGCCCCGGACAGATGAGCAATCAGCCCCAGCATTTT; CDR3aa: CASSPGQMSNQPQHF
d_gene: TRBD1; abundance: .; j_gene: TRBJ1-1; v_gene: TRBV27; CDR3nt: TGTGCCAGCAGTTCTTATGACAGGGCAAAGAACACTGAAGCTTTCTTT; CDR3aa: CASSSYDRAKNTEAFF
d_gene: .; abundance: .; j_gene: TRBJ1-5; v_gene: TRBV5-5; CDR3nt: TGTGCCAGCAGCTTGGCGTACGGAACTCAGCCCCAGCATTTT; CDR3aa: CASSLAYGTQPQHF
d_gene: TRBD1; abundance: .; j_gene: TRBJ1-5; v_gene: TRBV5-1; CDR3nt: TGCGCCAGCAGCTCGTCAGGGGGAAATCAGCCCCAGCATTTT; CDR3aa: CASSSSGGNQPQHF
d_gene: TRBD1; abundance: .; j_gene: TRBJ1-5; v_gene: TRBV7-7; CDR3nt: TGTGCCAGCCCCGGGACAGGGGATCAGCCCCAGCATTTT; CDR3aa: CASPGTGDQPQHF
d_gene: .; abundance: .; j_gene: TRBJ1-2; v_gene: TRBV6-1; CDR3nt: TGTGCCAGCAGAGCGGGACGACCGACTAACTATGGCTACACCTTC; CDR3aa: CASRAGRPTNYGYTF
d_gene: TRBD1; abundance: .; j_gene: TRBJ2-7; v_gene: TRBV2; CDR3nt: TGTGCCAGCAGTGTGGGACAGAACTCCGAGCAGTACTTC; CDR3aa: CASSVGQNSEQYF
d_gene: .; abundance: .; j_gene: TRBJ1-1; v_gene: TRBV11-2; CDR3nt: TGTGCCAGCAGCTTAGTCTCTAGGAACACTGAAGCTTTCTTT; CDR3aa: CASSLVSRNTEAFF
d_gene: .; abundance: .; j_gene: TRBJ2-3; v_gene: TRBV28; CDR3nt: TGTGCCAGCGGGGCTAGTTTGACAGATACGCAGTATTTT; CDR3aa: CASGASLTDTQYF
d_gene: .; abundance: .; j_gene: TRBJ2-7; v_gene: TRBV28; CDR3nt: TGTGCCAGCAAGGTGGCTTCCATCTACGAGCAGTACTTC; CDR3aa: CASKVASIYEQYF
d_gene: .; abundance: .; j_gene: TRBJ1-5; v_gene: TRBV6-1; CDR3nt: TGTGCCACCCACCTCATGGGGGGGGATCAGCCCCAGCATTTT; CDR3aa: CATHLMGGDQPQHF
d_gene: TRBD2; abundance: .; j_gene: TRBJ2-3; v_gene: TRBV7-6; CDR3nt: TGTGCCAGCAGCTTAGGGGCCGGTAGCGGGAGAGAGGGTCTGTATTTT; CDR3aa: CASSLGAGSGREGLYF
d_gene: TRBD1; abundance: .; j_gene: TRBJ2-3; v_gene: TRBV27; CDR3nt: TGTGCCAGCAGTTCCCGGACAGGGAGGAGCACAGATACGCAGTATTTT; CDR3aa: CASSSRTGRSTDTQYF
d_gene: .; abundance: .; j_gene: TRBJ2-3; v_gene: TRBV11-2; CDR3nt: TGTGCCAGCAGCTTAGTAATAGGGATCACAGATACGCAGTATTTT; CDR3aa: CASSLVIGITDTQYF
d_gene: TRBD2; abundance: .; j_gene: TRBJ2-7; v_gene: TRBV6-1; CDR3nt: TGTGCCAGCAGTCGGGAGGGGAGCTCCTACGAGCAGTACTTC; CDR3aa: CASSREGSSYEQYF
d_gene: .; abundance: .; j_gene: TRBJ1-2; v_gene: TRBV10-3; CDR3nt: TGTGCCATCAGCGCTCCGGGCGGGGGTGGCTACACCTTC; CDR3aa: CAISAPGGGGYTF
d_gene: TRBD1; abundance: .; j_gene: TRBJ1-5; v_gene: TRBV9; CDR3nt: TGTGCCAGCAGCGGGACAGGGCACAATCAGCCCCAGCATTTT; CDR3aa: CASSGTGHNQPQHF
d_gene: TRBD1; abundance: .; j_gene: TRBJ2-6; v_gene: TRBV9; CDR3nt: TGTGCCAGCAGCCCCGGACAGGGAAGCTCTGGGGCCAACGTCCTGACTTTC; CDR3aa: CASSPGQGSSGANVLTF
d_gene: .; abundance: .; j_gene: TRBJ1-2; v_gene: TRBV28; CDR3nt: TGTGCCAGCAGATTACAGGGACCGGGGGGCTACACCTTC; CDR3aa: CASRLQGPGGYTF
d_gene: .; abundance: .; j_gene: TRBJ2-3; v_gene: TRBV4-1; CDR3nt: TGCGCCAGCAGCCAAAAGGGGCGGGACAAGGGCACAGATACGCAGTATTTT; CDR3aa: CASSQKGRDKGTDTQYF
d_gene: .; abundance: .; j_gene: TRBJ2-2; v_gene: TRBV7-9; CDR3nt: TGTGCCAGCAGCTTAGTGGTTAGCGGAAGCTCGAACACCGGGGAGCTGTTTTTT; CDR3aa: CASSLVVSGSSNTGELFF
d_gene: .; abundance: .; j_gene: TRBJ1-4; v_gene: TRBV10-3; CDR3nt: TGTGCCATCAGTGCCGGGACAACTAATGAAAAACTGTTTTTT; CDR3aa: CAISAGTTNEKLFF
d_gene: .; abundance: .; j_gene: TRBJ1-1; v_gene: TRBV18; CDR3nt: TGTGCCAGCTCACCAGTGATAGGTTCGAACACTGAAGCTTTCTTT; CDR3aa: CASSPVIGSNTEAFF
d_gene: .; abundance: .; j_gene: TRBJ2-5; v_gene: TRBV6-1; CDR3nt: TGTGCCAGCAGTCCCGGACAGTTGACGGCCCAGTACTTC; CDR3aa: CASSPGQLTAQYF
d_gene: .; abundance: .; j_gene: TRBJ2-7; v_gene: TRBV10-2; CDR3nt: TGCGCCAGCATGTTTCAGGGGATCTACGAGCAGTACTTC; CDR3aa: CASMFQGIYEQYF
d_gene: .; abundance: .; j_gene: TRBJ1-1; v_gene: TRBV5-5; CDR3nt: TGTGCCAGCAGTTTAGCATACCGCACTGAAGCTTTCTTT; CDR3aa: CASSLAYRTEAFF
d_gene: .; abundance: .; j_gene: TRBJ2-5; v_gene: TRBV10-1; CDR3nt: TGCGCCAGCAGTGAGGTTGTCGAGACCCAGTACTTC; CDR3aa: CASSEVVETQYF
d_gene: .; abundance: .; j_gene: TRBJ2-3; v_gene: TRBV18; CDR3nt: TGTGCCAGCTCACGGCAAATTGGGAACACAGATACGCAGTATTTT; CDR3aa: CASSRQIGNTDTQYF
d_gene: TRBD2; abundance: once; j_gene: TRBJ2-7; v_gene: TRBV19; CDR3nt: TGTGCCAGTAGTATGACTAGCGGGAGCCCTGCCTACGAGCAGTACTTC; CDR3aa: CASSMTSGSPAYEQYF
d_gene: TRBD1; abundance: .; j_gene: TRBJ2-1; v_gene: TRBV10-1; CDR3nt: TGCGCCAGCAGTGAGTCACCGGGACAGGACAATGAGCAGTTCTTC; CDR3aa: CASSESPGQDNEQFF
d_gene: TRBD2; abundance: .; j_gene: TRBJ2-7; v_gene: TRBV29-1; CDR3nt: TGCAGCGTCCTAGCGGGAGGTACCTACGAGCAGTACTTC; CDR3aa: CSVLAGGTYEQYF
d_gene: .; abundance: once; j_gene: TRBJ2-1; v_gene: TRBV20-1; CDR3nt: TGCAGTGCCAGGGACGAGGGATGGCAGTTCTTC; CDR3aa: CSARDEGWQFF
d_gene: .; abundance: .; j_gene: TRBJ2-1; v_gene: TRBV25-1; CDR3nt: TGTGCCAGCAGTGAGCCGGGGTTGGGGCTTAACAATGAGCAGTTCTTC; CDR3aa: CASSEPGLGLNNEQFF
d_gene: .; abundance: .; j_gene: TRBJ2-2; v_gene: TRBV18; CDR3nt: TGTGCCAGCTCACCACCGTGGGGGAGCGGGGAGCTGTTTTTT; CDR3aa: CASSPPWGSGELFF
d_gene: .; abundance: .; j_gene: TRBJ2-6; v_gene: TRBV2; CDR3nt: TGTGCCAGCAGTGTAAAACTCCCAGGTGCTGGGGCCAACGTCCTGACTTTC; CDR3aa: CASSVKLPGAGANVLTF
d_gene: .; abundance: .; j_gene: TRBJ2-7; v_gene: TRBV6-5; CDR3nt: TGTGCCAGCAGTTACCTCCCCAGAGGACCCTACGAGCAGTACTTC; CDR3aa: CASSYLPRGPYEQYF
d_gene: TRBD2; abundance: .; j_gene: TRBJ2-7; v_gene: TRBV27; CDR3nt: TGTGCCAGCAGTTTAAGGATAAGCGGGAGAGGGAGTCCCTACGAGCAGTACTTC; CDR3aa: CASSLRISGRGSPYEQYF
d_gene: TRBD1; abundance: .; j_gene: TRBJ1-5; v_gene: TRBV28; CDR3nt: TGTGCCAGCAGCCTGGACAGGGCCTTCAGTATTGGCAATCAGCCCCAGCATTTT; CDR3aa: CASSLDRAFSIGNQPQHF
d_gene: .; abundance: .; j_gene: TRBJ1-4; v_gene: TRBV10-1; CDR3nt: TGCGCCAGCAGTCCCCACCGGGGCCCAGGGTATGAAAAACTGTTTTTT; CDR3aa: CASSPHRGPGYEKLFF
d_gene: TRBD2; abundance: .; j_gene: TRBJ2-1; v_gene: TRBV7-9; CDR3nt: TGTGCCAGCAGCTCGGGAGGGCTAGCGGGAGACCACAATGAGCAGTTCTTC; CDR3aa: CASSSGGLAGDHNEQFF
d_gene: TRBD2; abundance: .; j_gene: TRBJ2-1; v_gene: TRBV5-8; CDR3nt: TGTGCCAGCAGTCCCGGGCGGCTAGCGGGAGGTCATGAGCAGTTCTTC; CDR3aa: CASSPGRLAGGHEQFF
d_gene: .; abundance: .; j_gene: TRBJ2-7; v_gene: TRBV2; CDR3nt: TGTGCCAGCAGGCCCGACTCCTACGAGCAGTACTTC; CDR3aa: CASRPDSYEQYF
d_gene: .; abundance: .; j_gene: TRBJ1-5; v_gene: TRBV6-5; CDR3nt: TGTGCCAGCAAAAGGAACAGTCTAAATCAGCCCCAGCATTTT; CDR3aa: CASKRNSLNQPQHF
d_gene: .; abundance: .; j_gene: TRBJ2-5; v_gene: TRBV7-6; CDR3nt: TGTGCCAGCAGCCGCTTGTGGGAGACCCAGTACTTC; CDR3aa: CASSRLWETQYF
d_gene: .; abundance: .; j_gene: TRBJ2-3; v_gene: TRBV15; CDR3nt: TGTGCCACCAGCAGAGATTCCGGGGGCACAGATACGCAGTATTTT; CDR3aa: CATSRDSGGTDTQYF
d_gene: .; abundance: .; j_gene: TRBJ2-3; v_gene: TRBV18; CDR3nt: TGTGCCAGCTCACCACCGATGAGTACGCAGTATTTT; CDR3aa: CASSPPMSTQYF